This T cell receptor beta chain was recorded in a study of regulatory T cells in long-lasting Graves disease. CDR3-region Arm-PCR and iRepertoire HTBI primers produced the TCR beta libraries. TCRdb re-derived calls from the multiplex PCR reads in MiXCR, one entry per CDR3 protein. The data contain roughly 610,000 distinct CDR3 sequences, 16% of them singletons. The CDR3 totals 13 residues. V lost 6 bases, J lost 5 bases, and 10 bases lay in between. The germline V gene has CDR1 KGHDR and CDR2 SFDVKD. In this sample, this clonotype turned up many times. Stated time point: newly diagnosed GD, antithyroid drugs for less than 3 months. PBMC-extracted RNA yielded the TCR library. This sample was shared with a second study, whose subject was T cells in Graves' hyperthyroidism and ophthalmopathy. That work contributes: Graves' hyperthyroidism was deemed stable absent ophthalmopathy progression within 18 months. Each diagnosis drew on symptoms, thyroxine, TRAb, thyroid ultrasound and orbital computed tomography findings. The HTBI set primed first-round TCR CDR3 RT-PCR. Blood also carried most thyroid clonotypes expanded above 0.001.

Sequences were derived from peripheral blood mononuclear cells (PBMCs), sampled at new diagnosis, from a patient treated with antithyroid drugs. This sequence joins TRBV24-1 and TRBJ1-5, with D perhaps TRBD1 (5 bases). This TCR was sampled from a woman under 40 with Graves disease. As DNA, the CDR3 is TGTGCCACCAGTTCAGGGACGCATCAGCCCCAGCATTTT. Its protein product is CATSSGTHQPQHF.